The 16 T cell receptor beta chains presented below share a single source sample, sequenced in a study of cytomegalovirus exposure and HLA in healthy donors. The PCR made use of 60 Vbeta and 13 Jbeta primers. Libraries were prepared by immunoSEQ multiplex PCR; TCRdb keeps only in-frame clonotypes and omits some of them. This table holds approximately 120,000 clones. The sequenced material came from PBMCs. These receptors were taken from a man younger than 35 in good health and CMV-seronegative.

The genes are TRBV19 and TRBJ2-5; tentative D call: TRBD1 (5 bases). The CDR3 contains 15 residues. The V end lost 1 base, the J end lost 1 base, and 10 bases lay between the germline ends. Looked up from germline, CDR1 is LNHDA and CDR2 is SQIVND (reference sequence). The DNA of the CDR3 is TGTGCCAGTAGTATAGCTTGGGGCAGCCAAGAGACCCAGTACTTC. Translation: CASSIAWGSQETQYF.

As DNA, the CDR3 is TGTGCCAGCAGCTTACGGGAGGGCCAAAACGAGCAGTACTTC. Translated, it gives CASSLREGQNEQYF. The chain carries TRBV7-2 and TRBJ2-7, with 8 bases that match TRBD2. Germline loops: CDR1 SGHTA, CDR2 FQGNSA. The CDR3 has 14 amino acids. V lost 2 bases and J lost 5; bases outside the gene matches: 5.

The genes are TRBV6-5 and TRBJ2-7; perhaps TRBD1 as D (5 bases). Germline V lookup: CDR1 MNHEY, CDR2 SVGAGI. V lost 6 bases and J 4 bases, leaving 10 bases between the germline ends. CDR3 size: 12 residues. This CDR3 reads CASRKTEYEQYF. The DNA of the CDR3 is TGTGCCAGCAGGAAGACAGAATACGAGCAGTACTTC.

This chain uses TRBV2 with TRBJ1-5; TRBD1 matches at 9 bases. This CDR3 has 14 amino acids. Germline CDR1 is SNHLY and CDR2 is FYNNEI. J was trimmed by 8 bases and V by 6 bases; bases with no gene match: 8. The CDR3 region is CASSLTGGQKPQHF. CDR3 DNA sequence: TGTGCCAGCAGCCTCACAGGGGGCCAAAAGCCCCAGCATTTT.

This chain's CDR3 is CASSLDRSAIGYTF. The CDR3 nucleotides are TGTGCCAGCAGCTTGGACAGATCTGCGATCGGCTACACCTTC. The chain carries TRBV5-6 and TRBJ1-2; D remains unclear. Trimming took off 0 bases at V and 8 bases at J, with 14 bases between the two ends. The CDR3 has 14 amino acids. CDR1 SGHDT and CDR2 YYEEEE come from the germline V gene.

J is TRBJ2-7 and V is TRBV9; D is perhaps TRBD1 (6 bases). The CDR3 is 15 amino acids. V lost 3 bases and J lost 2, with 15 bases in between. CDR1 is SGDLS, CDR2 YYNGEE, per germline. CDR3 in DNA: TGTGCCAGCAGCGACGGGACACTCACTACCTACGAGCAGTACTTC. Translating it yields CASSDGTLTTYEQYF.

The rearrangement links TRBV5-1 to TRBJ1-2, with 7 bases fitting TRBD1. The J segment lost 3 bases and the V segment lost 5 bases, leaving 13 bases of the junction unmatched. CDR3 length: 16 amino acids. CDR1 is SGHRS, CDR2 YFSETQ, per germline. CDR3 bases: TGCGCCAGCAGTCCCGGGAGGGGGCTGTTGGACTATGGCTACACCTTC. It translates to CASSPGRGLLDYGYTF.

This rearrangement joins TRBV9 to TRBJ2-2, with D tentatively TRBD2 (6 bases). CDR1 is SGDLS, CDR2 YYNGEE, per germline. The CDR3 sequence is 15 residues long. V lost 4 bases and J 1 base, leaving 11 bases between the germline ends. This CDR3 is CASSSPGLNTGELFF. The CDR3 bases are TGTGCCAGCAGCTCTCCGGGACTGAACACCGGGGAGCTGTTTTTT. Drawing the rest from reference TRBV9 and TRBJ2-2, the complete variable domain is DSGVTQTPKHLITATGQRVTLRCSPRSGDLSVYWYQQSLDQGLQFLIQYYNGEERAKGNILERFSAQQFPDLHSELNLSSLELGDSALYFCASSSPGLNTGELFFGEGSRLTVL.

The V gene is TRBV18, the J gene TRBJ2-7; D is possibly TRBD1 (5 bases). Germline V gene data show CDR1 as KGHSH and CDR2 as LQKENI. The V end lost 6 bases, the J end lost 3 bases, and 9 bases lay between the germline ends. This CDR3 contains 12 residues. The CDR3 reads CASSNRIYEQYF. As DNA, the CDR3 is TGTGCCAGCTCCAACAGGATCTACGAGCAGTACTTC.

The rearrangement uses TRBV7-9 and TRBJ1-1; D possibly corresponds to TRBD1 (6 bases). V was clipped by 6 bases and J by 6 bases, with 17 bases between them. Germline V gene sequence: CDR1 SEHNR, CDR2 FQNEAQ (reference sequence). This CDR3 spans 14 amino acids. CDR3: CASSPSFQGSEAFF. CDR3 DNA: TGTGCCAGCAGTCCAAGCTTTCAGGGGTCTGAAGCTTTCTTT.

The J gene is TRBJ1-2, the V gene TRBV5-4; D gene unclear. Between the trimmed V and J ends, which lost 3 bases and 8 bases, there was a span of 14 bases. This CDR3 has 13 amino acids. CDR1 SGHNT and CDR2 YYREEE come from the germline V gene (reference sequence). The CDR3 region is CASSSRQVEGYTF. The DNA of the CDR3 is TGTGCCAGCAGCTCCCGGCAGGTCGAGGGCTACACCTTC.

The J gene is TRBJ1-3, the V gene TRBV7-2; TRBD1 matches at 7 bases. CDR1 and CDR2 from the germline V gene are SGHTA and FQGNSA. V shed 4 bases and J 2 bases; nucleotides not matched to a gene: 8. There are 16 residues in the CDR3. The CDR3: CASSYPGQRPGNTIYF. The CDR3 nucleotides are TGTGCCAGCAGCTACCCGGGACAGCGCCCTGGAAACACCATATATTTT.

V is TRBV11-2 and J is TRBJ1-6; TRBD1 matches 9 bases. The V gene end was trimmed by 4 bases and the J gene end by 15 bases; junction bases not matched to a gene: 10. CDR3 size: 14 residues. Germline V gene data show CDR1 as SGHAT and CDR2 as FQNNGV. Here the CDR3 DNA reads TGTGCCAGCAGCTCACCGAGGGACAGGGCGGTCCTCCACTTT. It codes for CASSSPRDRAVLHF.

V is TRBV2 and J is TRBJ1-2, with D tentatively TRBD1 (6 bases). CDR1 and CDR2 from the germline V gene are SNHLY and FYNNEI. The CDR3 extends over 12 amino acids. CDR3 sequence reads: CAASGGMGGYTF. Written as DNA, the CDR3 is TGTGCTGCCTCGGGGGGCATGGGGGGCTACACCTTC.

This rearrangement joins TRBV9 to TRBJ2-5; no clear D. V gave up 3 bases and J gave up 1 base, with 4 bases separating them. Germline CDR1 reads SGDLS; CDR2 reads YYNGEE. The CDR3 is 12 residues long. CDR3 sequence: CASSALQETQYF. DNA for the CDR3: TGTGCCAGCAGCGCCCTCCAAGAGACCCAGTACTTC.

This chain connects TRBV7-8 to TRBJ2-7, with 7 bases matching TRBD2. Germline trimming cut 7 bases from V and 3 bases from J; bases unmatched to any gene: 3. In germline, CDR1 is SGHVS, CDR2 FQNEAQ. The CDR3 covers 12 residues. The CDR3 DNA follows: TGTGCCAGCACCGGGACTAACTACGAGCAGTACTTC. Its protein product is CASTGTNYEQYF.